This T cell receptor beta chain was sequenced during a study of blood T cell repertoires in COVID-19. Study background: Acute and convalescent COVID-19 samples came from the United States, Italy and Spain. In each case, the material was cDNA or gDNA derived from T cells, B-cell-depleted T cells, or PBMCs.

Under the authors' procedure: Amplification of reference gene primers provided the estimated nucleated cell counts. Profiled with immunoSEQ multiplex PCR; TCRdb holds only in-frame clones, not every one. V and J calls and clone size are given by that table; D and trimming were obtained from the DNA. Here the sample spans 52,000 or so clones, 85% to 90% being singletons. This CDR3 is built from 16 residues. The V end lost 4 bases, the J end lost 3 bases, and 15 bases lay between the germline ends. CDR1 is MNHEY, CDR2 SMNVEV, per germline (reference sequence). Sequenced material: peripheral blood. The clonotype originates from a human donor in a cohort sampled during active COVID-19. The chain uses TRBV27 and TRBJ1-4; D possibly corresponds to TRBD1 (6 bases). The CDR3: CASSSNRDTANEKLFF. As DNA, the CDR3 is TGTGCCAGCAGTTCAAACCGGGACACAGCTAATGAAAAACTGTTTTTT.